A selection of T cell receptor beta chains follows, all from one sample in a study of blood T cell repertoires in COVID-19. The protocol was immunoSEQ multiplex PCR, while the TCRdb copy is restricted to in-frame clones and leaves out a portion. The sample lists some 300,000 clones, approximately 90% seen once, with 2% to 2.5% in the top ten. Sequencing was done on a sample of PBMCs or T cells enriched from blood (not recorded which). These receptors were collected from a woman in her fifties or sixties in a cohort exposed to, infected with or recovered from COVID-19 (not recorded which). Each CDR3 is given with its conserved first and last residue.

j_gene	v_gene	CDR3aa
TRBJ2-3	TRBV7-9	CASSLEIGLAGSTDTQYF
TRBJ1-3	TRBV5-1	CASSLAGDGNTIYF
TRBJ1-4	TRBV4-1	CASSQDRRKNEKLFF
TRBJ1-4	TRBV5-6	CASSLDSTTNEKLFF
TRBJ1-4	TRBV2	CASGLERLEGEKLFF
TRBJ1-6	TRBV23-1	CASSQREVSLYNSPLHF
TRBJ1-2	TRBV19	CASSMSPRYGYTF
TRBJ2-1	TRBV7-8	CASSLVYRGRLGVDEQFF
TRBJ2-3	TRBV5-1	CASTLGTSGRRETQYF
TRBJ2-3	TRBV6-5	CASSQTRDTDTQYF
TRBJ1-3	TRBV7-9	CASSLSTGVGNTIYF
TRBJ2-1	TRBV7-9	CATNRNEQFF
TRBJ1-1	TRBV6-5	CASSYSAGVNTEAFF
TRBJ2-5	TRBV10-3	CAIQSASGGQETQYF
TRBJ2-1	TRBV6-4	CASRQGNRGNEQFF
TRBJ2-7	TRBV2	CASRNRDEQYF
TRBJ2-1	TRBV28	CASSLRGGPPYNEQFF
TRBJ2-1	TRBV5-1	CASSLESEGLAGVYNEQFF
TRBJ1-2	TRBV11-2	CASSSRTGSNYGYTF
TRBJ2-7	TRBV15	CATSRERTGYEQYF
TRBJ2-7	TRBV19	CASSRVAGAYEQYF
TRBJ1-3	TRBV21-1	CASTTGGSSGNTIYF
TRBJ2-1	TRBV5-1	CASSPAGGFPYNEQFF
TRBJ2-3	TRBV5-4	CASSPEASRTDTQYF
TRBJ2-7	TRBV7-2	CASSWLAGSSYEQYF
TRBJ2-3	TRBV9	CASSVGRERVTDTQYF
TRBJ1-2	TRBV7-2	CASSLWAYGYTF
TRBJ1-1	TRBV20-1	CSAIDRNTEAFF
TRBJ2-2	TRBV11-3	CASSPGLAGGYTGELFF
TRBJ1-2	TRBV7-9	CASSLATNYGYTF
TRBJ2-3	TRBV7-2	CASGREPPDTQYF
TRBJ1-5	TRBV10-2	CASQGGVNQPQHF
TRBJ2-1	TRBV3-1/TRBV3-2	CASSQGVAGVRNEQFF
TRBJ1-4	TRBV2	CASSSPGLGSNEKLFF
TRBJ1-1	TRBV5-8	CASSFPGRSTEAFF
TRBJ2-3	TRBV6-1	CASSEWGGSSTDTQYF
TRBJ2-7	TRBV7-3	CASSLSQGGEQYF
TRBJ2-4	TRBV7-9	CASSLLQENIQYF
TRBJ1-5	TRBV24-1	CATSDRGQLNQPQHF
TRBJ2-7	TRBV29-1	CSADRANEQYF
TRBJ2-6	TRBV4-1	CASSQVWGTSSGANVLTF
TRBJ1-1	TRBV5-1	CASRTDGQGTEAFF
TRBJ1-4	TRBV20-1	CSASVNAGPNEKLFF
TRBJ2-5	TRBV6-5	CASSSDRGRTETQYF
TRBJ2-7	TRBV7-2	CASSSLRDNSYEQYF
TRBJ2-6	TRBV4-3	CASSFNSGANVLTF
TRBJ2-3	TRBV19	CASRGTGTSTDTQYF
TRBJ2-1	TRBV28	CASEKFDEQFF
TRBJ2-7	TRBV27	CASSLSKRGPYEQYF
TRBJ2-2	TRBV9	CASSAVAGGQRYTGELFF
TRBJ1-1	TRBV7-9	CASSLGTRLNTEAFF
TRBJ2-2	TRBV5-1	CASSLEGQNTGELFF
TRBJ2-4	TRBV27	CASSSWTSGRAKNIQYF